These 27 T cell receptor beta chains came from one sample sequenced in a study of T cell responses to AZD1222 COVID-19 vaccine. Repertoires were generated with immunoSEQ multiplex PCR, while TCRdb's copy carries only in-frame clones and drops some. The sample records about 110,000 clones, around 82% being singletons. Specimen: peripheral blood, collected on day 0 of AZD1222 vaccination. These receptors were obtained from an adult in good health.

The rearrangement uses TRBV24-1 and TRBJ1-1; 8 bases match TRBD1. V trimming: 0 bases; J trimming: 10 bases; junction bases outside the gene matches: 9. Germline CDR1 is KGHDR and CDR2 is SFDVKD. The CDR3 runs to 15 residues. As DNA, the CDR3 is TGTGCCACCAGTGATTTGGGACAGGGCTTGGGTGGAGCTTTCTTT. Its protein product is CATSDLGQGLGGAFF.

The chain is built from TRBV9 and TRBJ1-3, with TRBD1 identical over 8 bases. The CDR3 is 14 residues long. Germline assignment: CDR1 SGDLS and CDR2 YYNGEE. The V and J ends lost 4 bases and 4 bases, in that order; junction bases with no gene match: 4. This CDR3 reads CASSSGTGGNTIYF. The CDR3 region has the DNA TGTGCCAGCAGCTCCGGGACAGGAGGAAACACCATATATTTT.

The chain links TRBV10-3 to TRBJ1-1; 12 nucleotides line up with TRBD1. The CDR3 length is 15 residues. Germline V gene sequence: CDR1 ENHRY, CDR2 SYGVKD. J gave up 5 bases and V 3 bases, and 4 bases lay outside the gene matches. In DNA form, the CDR3 reads TGTGCCATCAGTGACCGGGACAGGGGGCGAACTGAAGCTTTCTTT. Translated, it gives CAISDRDRGRTEAFF.

The chain carries TRBV5-1 and TRBJ1-6, with a possible D match to TRBD1 (6 bases). The CDR3 has 15 amino acids. V dropped 4 bases and J dropped 7 bases, with 15 bases sitting between them. CDR1 and CDR2 from the germline V gene are SGHRS and YFSETQ. The CDR3 DNA sequence: TGCGCCAGCAGCCTGTCAGGGGTTGGGAATTCACCCCTCCACTTT. This encodes CASSLSGVGNSPLHF. The variable domain in full, completed from reference TRBV5-1 and TRBJ1-6, reads KAGVTQTPRYLIKTRGQQVTLSCSPISGHRSVSWYQQTPGQGLQFLFEYFSETQRNKGNFPGRFSGRQFSNSRSEMNVSTLELGDSALYLCASSLSGVGNSPLHFGNGTRLTVT.

This rearrangement joins TRBV28 to TRBJ2-7; tentative D call: TRBD1 (7 bases). This CDR3 has 14 amino acids. Trimming removed 6 bases from V and 3 bases from J, with 15 bases in between. The germline V gene encodes CDR1 MDHEN and CDR2 SYDVKM. The CDR3 sequence: CASRPTGTFYEQYF. The CDR3 region has the DNA TGTGCCAGCAGACCGACAGGGACTTTCTACGAGCAGTACTTC.

V usage is TRBV5-4 and J usage is TRBJ1-1; D unclear. CDR3 length equals 16 residues. Trimming shortened V by 5 bases and J by 0 bases, and 17 bases separated the two germline ends. CDR1 SGHNT and CDR2 YYREEE come from the germline V gene (reference sequence). CDR3 nucleotide sequence: TGTGCCAGCAGACCCATGCTGGGTAAAGTGAACACTGAAGCTTTCTTT. This sequence encodes CASRPMLGKVNTEAFF.

The chain links TRBV15 to TRBJ1-2, with D perhaps matching TRBD1 (5 bases). This CDR3 has 18 amino acids. Trimming left V 0 bases short and J 0 bases short, with 17 bases between. From germline, CDR1 is LNHNV and CDR2 YYDKDF (reference sequence). DNA of the CDR3: TGTGCCACCAGCAGAGACCGAGGTATAGGCAGGGCTAACTATGGCTACACCTTC. Translation gives CATSRDRGIGRANYGYTF.

The chain carries TRBV29-1 and TRBJ2-1; 9 bases are shared with TRBD1. V was pared by 5 bases and J by 4 bases, with 6 bases of the junction left unmatched. There are 14 residues in the CDR3. Looked up from germline, CDR1 is SQVTM and CDR2 is ANQGSEA. CDR3 region: CSVRGTGIYNEQFF. The CDR3 DNA follows: TGCAGCGTTAGAGGGACAGGGATTTACAATGAGCAGTTCTTC.

This chain uses TRBV10-3 with TRBJ2-5; tentatively, D is TRBD1 (7 bases). V lost 0 bases and J lost 5, with 13 bases in between. From germline, CDR1 is ENHRY and CDR2 SYGVKD. The length of the CDR3 is 15 residues. CDR3: CAISESEGARETQYF. CDR3 DNA sequence: TGTGCCATCAGTGAGTCGGAGGGGGCGCGGGAGACCCAGTACTTC.

With regard to this clone: At one of its ends the junction is not consistent with the germline gene, which may arise from a read error. The chain combines TRBV3-1 (or the pseudogene TRBV3-2) with TRBJ1-1; D not resolved. The CDR3 extends over 11 amino acids. Germline values: CDR1 LGHDT, CDR2 YNNKEL (reference sequence). The CDR3 sequence is CASNQLGEAFF. In nucleotides, the CDR3 is TGTGCCAGCAACCAACTTGGTGAAGCTTTCTTT.

This chain connects TRBV6-2 or TRBV6-3 to TRBJ2-7; 7 nucleotides agree with TRBD2. CDR3 size: 13 residues. From germline, CDR1 is MNHEY and CDR2 SVGEGT. The V gene end was trimmed by 4 bases and the J gene end by 7 bases; junction bases not matched to a gene: 7. CDR3 region: CASSWLREYEQYF. In DNA form, the CDR3 reads TGTGCCAGCAGTTGGTTGCGGGAGTATGAGCAGTACTTC.

Only a few counts were recorded for this clone. The CDR3 reads CASSVDPGQSGAREQYF. In DNA form, the CDR3 reads TGTGCCAGCAGCGTAGACCCCGGACAGTCCGGCGCACGCGAGCAGTACTTC. The rearrangement joins TRBV9 to TRBJ2-7; D might be TRBD1 (6 bases). Trimming took 0 bases from V and 6 from J, leaving 22 bases between them. The CDR3 runs 17 residues. Germline V gene lookup returns CDR1 SGDLS and CDR2 YYNGEE. The variable domain in full, completed from reference TRBV9 and TRBJ2-7, reads DSGVTQTPKHLITATGQRVTLRCSPRSGDLSVYWYQQSLDQGLQFLIQYYNGEERAKGNILERFSAQQFPDLHSELNLSSLELGDSALYFCASSVDPGQSGAREQYFGPGTRLTVT.

V gene TRBV28 combines with J gene TRBJ1-1; the match to TRBD1 covers 7 bases. Trimming removed 3 bases from V and 0 bases from J; junction bases left unmatched: 7. The CDR3 sequence is 16 residues long. Germline loops: CDR1 MDHEN, CDR2 SYDVKM. The CDR3 region is CASSFATTGLNTEAFF. As DNA, the CDR3 is TGTGCCAGCAGTTTCGCCACGACAGGGCTGAACACTGAAGCTTTCTTT.

Here the CDR3 reads CASSQDFSAYEQYF. CDR3 coding DNA: TGTGCCAGCAGCCAAGACTTCTCCGCCTACGAGCAGTACTTC. The rearrangement joins TRBV7-2 to TRBJ2-7, with D unclear. This CDR3 has 14 residues. V lost 5 bases and J lost 2, with 13 bases in between. Looked up from germline, CDR1 is SGHTA and CDR2 is FQGNSA.

The CDR3 region has the DNA TGTGCCAGCAGCTCAATCGGTAGTCAGCCCCAGCATTTT. It encodes CASSSIGSQPQHF. This chain uses TRBV7-2 with TRBJ1-5; D uncertain. The V end was cut by 4 bases, the J end by 6 bases, with 10 bases between. Germline CDR1 SGHTA, CDR2 FQGNSA. The CDR3 consists of 13 residues. Together with reference TRBV7-2 and TRBJ1-5, the CDR3 gives the full variable domain: GAGVSQSPSNKVTEKGKDVELRCDPISGHTALYWYRQSLGQGLEFLIYFQGNSAPDKSGLPSDRFSAERTGGSVSTLTIQRTQQEDSAVYLCASSSIGSQPQHFGDGTRLSIL.

In this sample, this clone turned up a few times. DNA for the CDR3: TGTGCCAGCAGCTCGGACCCGACAGGGCGGAGTGGCTACACCTTC. This sequence encodes CASSSDPTGRSGYTF. The chain carries TRBV5-4 and TRBJ1-2; TRBD1 matches at 7 bases. V dropped 3 bases and J dropped 7; count of bases not matched to a gene: 12. This CDR3 is built from 15 residues. Germline CDR1 reads SGHNT; CDR2 reads YYREEE (reference sequence).

V is TRBV5-4 and J is TRBJ1-3; D call uncertain. Germline lookup yields CDR1 SGHNT and CDR2 YYREEE (reference sequence). CDR3 length: 17 amino acids. The V and J ends lost 4 bases and 0 bases respectively, with 17 bases between them. The CDR3 region is CASSPRVGSSSGNTIYF. In DNA form, the CDR3 reads TGTGCCAGCAGCCCGCGGGTAGGAAGTAGCTCTGGAAACACCATATATTTT.

This clone was seen more than once but under ten times. V and J are TRBV5-1 and TRBJ1-1; D gene unclear. Per the germline V gene, CDR1 is SGHRS and CDR2 is YFSETQ. The CDR3 covers 14 residues. V dropped 0 bases and J dropped 4 bases, with 10 bases sitting between them. CDR3 DNA: TGCGCCAGCAGCTTGGTTTCCGGGTCCACTGAAGCTTTCTTT. Translation gives CASSLVSGSTEAFF.

This clone was observed a handful of times. The gene calls are TRBV7-9 and TRBJ2-7; 7 bases map to TRBD1. The CDR3 extends over 14 amino acids. With V trimmed by 4 bases and J by 5 bases, 8 bases remained unmatched. Germline V lookup: CDR1 SEHNR, CDR2 FQNEAQ (reference sequence). The CDR3 DNA reads as TGTGCCAGCAGCTCCGATCGACAGGGAGACGAGCAGTACTTC. Amino acid sequence: CASSSDRQGDEQYF.

J is TRBJ1-5 and V is TRBV19; D is unresolved. The CDR3 consists of 13 residues. Looked up from germline, CDR1 is LNHDA and CDR2 is SQIVND (reference sequence). V was clipped by 10 bases and J by 0 bases, with 10 bases between them. The CDR3 protein is CATQALSNQPQHF. DNA for the CDR3: TGTGCCACCCAGGCACTTAGCAATCAGCCCCAGCATTTT.

This clone has more than one count but fewer than ten. This rearrangement joins TRBV30 to TRBJ1-1; D is undetermined. Germline values: CDR1 GTSNPN, CDR2 SVGIG (reference sequence). The CDR3 is 14 amino acids. V gave up 1 base and J gave up 0 bases, with 9 bases separating them. As DNA, the CDR3 is TGTGCCTGGAGTGGTGGTTTTCTGAACACTGAAGCTTTCTTT. Translation gives CAWSGGFLNTEAFF.

V is TRBV2 and J is TRBJ2-1, with TRBD1 as a possible D gene (6 bases). This CDR3 contains 12 residues. Trimming took 7 bases from V and 6 from J, leaving 10 bases between them. In germline, CDR1 is SNHLY, CDR2 FYNNEI. CDR3 DNA: TGTGCCAGCAAGAAAGGGGGCAATGAGCAGTTCTTC. Translating gives CASKKGGNEQFF. The whole variable domain, remainder taken from reference TRBV2 and TRBJ2-1, is EPEVTQTPSHQVTQMGQEVILRCVPISNHLYFYWYRQILGQKVEFLVSFYNNEISEKSEIFDDQFSVERPDGSNFTLKIRSTKLEDSAMYFCASKKGGNEQFFGPGTRLTVL.

The CDR3 protein is CASSGNTIYF. DNA for the CDR3: TGTGCCAGCAGTGGAAACACCATATATTTT. The J gene is TRBJ1-3, the V gene TRBV7-9, with D uncertain. Germline CDR1 is SEHNR and CDR2 is FQNEAQ (reference sequence). Trimming pared 6 bases from V and 3 bases from J, leaving 0 bases between. This CDR3 is 10 amino acids long.

This chain connects TRBV3-1 (or the pseudogene TRBV3-2) to TRBJ1-2, with TRBD1 matching 9 bases. The V gene's germline CDR1 is LGHDT and CDR2 YNNKEL (reference sequence). The CDR3 runs to 19 residues. V lost 0 bases to trimming and J lost 7 bases; unmatched junction nucleotides: 18. The DNA for the CDR3 is TGTGCCAGCAGCCAAGATAGATGGGACAGGGCTCCCCAAGCCACTGGCTACACCTTC. Its translation is CASSQDRWDRAPQATGYTF.

The chain couples TRBV11-2 to TRBJ1-4, with D uncertain. This CDR3 spans 14 amino acids. The V end was cut by 1 base, the J end by 2 bases, with 5 bases between. The germline CDR1 and CDR2 sequences are SGHAT and FQNNGV. The CDR3 loop is CASSLGMTNEKLFF. The CDR3 bases are TGTGCCAGCAGCTTAGGGATGACTAATGAAAAACTGTTTTTT.

The chain carries TRBV21-1 and TRBJ2-3; the listed D gene, TRBD2, was not tested against the DNA. TRBV21-1 is classified as a pseudogene. The CDR3 runs 18 residues. The CDR3 loop is CASSSHPPGIGNTDTQYF. The CDR3 bases are TGTGCCAGCAGCTCCCACCCCCCGGGAATAGGGAACACAGATACGCAGTATTTT.

This chain uses TRBV19 with TRBJ1-4; TRBD1 aligns across 7 bases. This CDR3 is built from 15 residues. Germline V gives CDR1 LNHDA, CDR2 SQIVND (reference sequence). V shed 5 bases and J 2 bases; nucleotides not matched to a gene: 5. In DNA, the CDR3 is TGTGCCAGTAGTTCCGGGACAGCTACTAATGAAAAACTGTTTTTT. Translated: CASSSGTATNEKLFF.